This T cell receptor (beta chain) derives from a study of blood T cells in healthy people across ages. Study results and limitations: Estimated diversity across one million T cells was deemed an underestimate.

Comments on this clonotype: Its specificity is not known.

A second PCR of roughly 7 to 11 cycles used a sample-barcoded 5' primer and a J-beta primer mix. The authors tagged each cDNA molecule using a template-switch adaptor with 12 random nucleotides. TCRdb analysed the 5' RACE reads with MiXCR anew, one entry per CDR3 protein. The table shows 1.5 million to 2 million distinct CDR3 sequences, with roughly 27% occurring only once. The CDR3 sequence is 18 residues long. Deletions cut 4 bases from V and 4 bases from J, with 24 bases between. CDR1 is PRHDT and CDR2 is FYEKMQ in the germline V gene (reference sequence). Sequencing was carried out using blood. The clonotype was recovered from a woman in her 30s in good health. This sequence joins TRBV13 and TRBJ2-3; D is possibly TRBD1 (6 bases). The CDR3 sequence: CASSSQIRDNGAPDTQYF. CDR3 nucleotides: TGTGCCAGCAGCTCCCAGATCCGGGACAACGGGGCGCCAGATACGCAGTATTTT.